This is a list of T cell receptor beta chains from one sample in a study of cytomegalovirus exposure and HLA in healthy donors. Generated by immunoSEQ multiplex PCR, the TCRdb table keeps only in-frame clones and is missing some. The table lists about 140,000 clones, roughly 76% of them singletons. Material for sequencing was PBMCs. Receptor source: a female donor in good health and CMV-seronegative. The CDR3 runs from the conserved cysteine through the conserved F or W. The order of the fields is D gene, J gene, V gene, clone size, CDR3 protein, CDR3 DNA. A D gene is named only where the DNA matches it firmly. Clone size appears in some rows only: once, few, many, or a class for an expanded clone.

. | TRBJ1-2 | TRBV27 | once | CASGDLQGRGYTF | TGTGCCAGCGGGGATCTTCAGGGTAGAGGCTACACCTTC
. | TRBJ1-2 | TRBV6-5 | . | CASRGQAPYGYTF | TGTGCCAGCAGGGGTCAGGCCCCCTATGGCTACACCTTC
TRBD2 | TRBJ2-7 | TRBV6-1 | . | CAISRTSGIGEQYF | TGTGCCATCTCCCGGACTAGCGGGATAGGCGAGCAGTACTTC
. | TRBJ2-5 | TRBV4-2 | . | CASSQAPGAGARQETQYF | TGTGCCAGCAGCCAAGCCCCGGGGGCGGGGGCCAGGCAAGAGACCCAGTACTTC
. | TRBJ1-1 | TRBV7-8 | . | CASSLAVPGQNTEAFF | TGTGCCAGCAGCTTGGCGGTTCCAGGGCAGAACACTGAAGCTTTCTTT
. | TRBJ2-2 | TRBV28 | . | CASSQLEGSRTGELFF | TGTGCCAGCTCCCAATTAGAGGGTTCGAGGACCGGGGAGCTGTTTTTT
. | TRBJ2-1 | TRBV9 | few | CASSVEQGDNEQFF | TGTGCCAGCAGCGTAGAGCAGGGTGACAATGAGCAGTTCTTC
. | TRBJ2-3 | TRBV5-1 | . | CASSRVRDTQYF | TGCGCCAGCAGTCGGGTTCGAGATACGCAGTATTTT
. | TRBJ2-1 | TRBV9 | . | CASSVVGVEQFF | TGTGCCAGCAGCGTAGTGGGAGTAGAGCAGTTCTTC
. | TRBJ2-2 | TRBV29-1 | . | CSVAQVNTGELFF | TGCAGCGTTGCACAGGTTAACACCGGGGAGCTGTTTTTT
. | TRBJ1-5 | TRBV29-1 | few | CSVVGVGQNQPQHF | TGCAGCGTCGTGGGCGTGGGGCAGAATCAGCCCCAGCATTTT
. | TRBJ2-1 | TRBV2 | . | CASRYQRLTDYNEQFF | TGTGCCAGCAGATACCAGAGGCTAACGGACTACAATGAGCAGTTCTTC
TRBD2 | TRBJ2-5 | TRBV6-1 | . | CASSDPPSGGEETQYF | TGTGCCAGCAGTGACCCCCCGAGCGGGGGGGAAGAGACCCAGTACTTC
TRBD1 | TRBJ2-2 | TRBV5-1 | . | CASSLRQGVGTGELFF | TGCGCCAGCAGCTTAAGACAGGGAGTTGGCACCGGGGAGCTGTTTTTT
. | TRBJ1-1 | TRBV9 | . | CASSPQVLKTEAFF | TGTGCCAGCAGCCCCCAGGTCCTTAAAACTGAAGCTTTCTTT
. | TRBJ1-2 | TRBV5-1 | . | CASSSGGTGQVSGYTF | TGCGCCAGCAGCTCGGGGGGAACGGGACAAGTCTCTGGCTACACCTTC
TRBD2 | TRBJ2-2 | TRBV14 | . | CASSPGTSGRINTGELFF | TGTGCCAGCAGCCCCGGGACTAGCGGGAGGATCAACACCGGGGAGCTGTTTTTT
. | TRBJ1-4 | TRBV30 | few | CAWSYREGEKLFF | TGTGCCTGGAGTTACAGGGAAGGGGAAAAACTGTTTTTT
. | TRBJ1-5 | TRBV6-4 | . | CASSPEGGQPQHF | TGTGCCAGCAGCCCCGAAGGCGGTCAGCCCCAGCATTTT
TRBD2 | TRBJ2-1 | TRBV18 | . | CASSPTLGGDSYNEQFF | TGTGCCAGCTCACCCACTTTGGGGGGGGACTCCTACAATGAGCAGTTCTTC
. | TRBJ1-1 | TRBV29-1 | . | CSVEGGRWTEAFF | TGCAGCGTTGAAGGAGGTCGGTGGACTGAAGCTTTCTTT
TRBD1 | TRBJ1-2 | TRBV7-8 | . | CASSDRGGYGYTF | TGTGCCAGCAGTGACAGGGGTGGCTATGGCTACACCTTC
. | TRBJ1-5 | TRBV10-3 | . | CAISGADADQPQHF | TGTGCCATCAGTGGGGCAGACGCCGATCAGCCCCAGCATTTT
TRBD2 | TRBJ2-1 | TRBV27 | . | CASSFNSGKNEQFF | TGTGCCAGCAGTTTTAATAGCGGGAAGAATGAGCAGTTCTTC
. | TRBJ1-2 | TRBV6-4 | . | CAAARGSRYTF | TGTGCGGCGGCTAGGGGCTCGCGCTACACCTTC
TRBD1 | TRBJ2-1 | TRBV9 | . | CASSQRTGWGNEQFF | TGTGCCAGCAGCCAGAGGACAGGGTGGGGCAATGAGCAGTTCTTC
TRBD2 | TRBJ2-1 | TRBV28 | once | CASSLSGRSSIEQFF | TGTGCCAGCAGCCTCAGCGGGAGGTCATCCATCGAGCAGTTCTTC
. | TRBJ1-3 | TRBV18 | . | CASSPLQGSSGNTIYF | TGTGCCAGCTCACCACTGCAGGGAAGCTCTGGAAACACCATATATTTT
. | TRBJ2-2 | TRBV19 | . | CASSIRGLGGTGELFF | TGTGCCAGTAGTATCCGGGGATTAGGAGGGACCGGGGAGCTGTTTTTT
. | TRBJ1-2 | TRBV27 | . | CASSSGGVYGYPF | TGTGCCAGCAGTTCTGGAGGGGTCTATGGCTACCCCTTC
TRBD1 | TRBJ1-2 | TRBV6-1 | few | CASSDLQGYGYTF | TGTGCCAGCAGTGATCTACAGGGGTATGGCTACACCTTC
. | TRBJ2-1 | TRBV18 | . | CASSGSQVGSYNEQFF | TGTGCCAGCTCGGGTAGTCAGGTTGGCTCCTACAATGAGCAGTTCTTC
. | TRBJ1-1 | TRBV21-1 | . | CASSKGRTEAFF | TGTGCCAGCAGCAAAGGGAGAACTGAAGCTTTCTTT
. | TRBJ1-2 | TRBV6-4 | . | CASSDSFGLNYYGYTF | TGTGCCAGCAGTGACTCTTTTGGACTGAACTACTATGGCTACACCTTC
. | TRBJ1-4 | TRBV27 | . | CASSLIGKKLFF | TGTGCCAGCAGTTTAATCGGGAAAAAACTGTTTTTT
TRBD2 | TRBJ2-7 | TRBV6-5 | . | CASSLTSGDSYEQYF | TGTGCCAGCAGTCTGACTAGCGGGGACTCCTACGAGCAGTACTTC
TRBD1 | TRBJ1-1 | TRBV2 | few | CASSSNRGNTEAFF | TGTGCCAGCAGTTCTAACAGGGGAAACACTGAAGCTTTCTTT
TRBD2 | TRBJ2-1 | TRBV27 | . | CASSLYSTSGLVLSSYNEQFF | TGTGCCAGCAGTTTGTATAGCACTAGCGGGCTGGTCCTTAGCTCCTACAATGAGCAGTTCTTC
TRBD1 | TRBJ1-1 | TRBV18 | . | CASSPRDRVVQGRTEAFF | TGTGCCAGCTCACCCAGGGACAGGGTTGTTCAAGGGAGGACTGAAGCTTTCTTT
TRBD2 | TRBJ2-3 | TRBV4-2 | . | CASSQGLTSGSTDTQYF | TGTGCCAGCAGCCAAGGCCTGACTAGCGGATCCACAGATACGCAGTATTTT
TRBD1 | TRBJ1-5 | TRBV19 | . | CASSAARGLRQPQHF | TGTGCCAGTAGTGCAGCCAGGGGGCTTCGACAGCCCCAGCATTTT
. | TRBJ2-2 | TRBV15 | . | CATSQLQGTGELFF | TGTGCCACCAGTCAGCTACAGGGAACCGGGGAGCTGTTTTTT
. | TRBJ2-7 | TRBV12-5 | . | CASGERGGSSEQYF | TGTGCTAGTGGTGAGAGGGGGGGATCGAGCGAGCAGTACTTC
. | TRBJ1-1 | TRBV7-2 | . | CASSLSGVNTEAFF | TGTGCCAGCAGCTTATCCGGGGTGAACACTGAAGCTTTCTTT
TRBD1 | TRBJ1-2 | TRBV11-3 | . | CASSAGQNYGYTF | TGTGCCAGCAGCGCGGGACAGAACTATGGCTACACCTTC